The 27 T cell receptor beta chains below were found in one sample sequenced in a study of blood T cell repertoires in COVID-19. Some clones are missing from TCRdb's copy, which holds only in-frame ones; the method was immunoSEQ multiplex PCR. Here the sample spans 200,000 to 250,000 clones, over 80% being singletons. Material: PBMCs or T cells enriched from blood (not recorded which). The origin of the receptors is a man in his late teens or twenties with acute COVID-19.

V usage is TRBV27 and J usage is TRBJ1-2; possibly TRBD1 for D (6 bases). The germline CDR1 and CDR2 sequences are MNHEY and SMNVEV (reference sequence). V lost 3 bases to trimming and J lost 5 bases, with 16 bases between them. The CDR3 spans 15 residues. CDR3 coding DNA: TGTGCCAGCAGTTTCTCGGGCAGGGGCGTTTATGGCTACACCTTC. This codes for CASSFSGRGVYGYTF.

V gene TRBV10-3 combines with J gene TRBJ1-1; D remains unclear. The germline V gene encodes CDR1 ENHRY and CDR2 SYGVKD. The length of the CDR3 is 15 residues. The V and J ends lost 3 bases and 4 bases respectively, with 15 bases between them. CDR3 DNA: TGTGCCATCAGTGACCGAGGTCTAGCGGGCACTGAAGCTTTCTTT. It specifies CAISDRGLAGTEAFF.

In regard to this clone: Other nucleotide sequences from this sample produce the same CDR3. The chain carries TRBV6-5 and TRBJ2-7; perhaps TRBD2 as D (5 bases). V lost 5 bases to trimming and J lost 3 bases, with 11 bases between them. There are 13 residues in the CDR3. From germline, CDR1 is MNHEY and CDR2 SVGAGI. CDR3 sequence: CASSPGGGYEQYF. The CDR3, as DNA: TGTGCCAGCAGTCCTGGAGGCGGCTACGAGCAGTACTTC.

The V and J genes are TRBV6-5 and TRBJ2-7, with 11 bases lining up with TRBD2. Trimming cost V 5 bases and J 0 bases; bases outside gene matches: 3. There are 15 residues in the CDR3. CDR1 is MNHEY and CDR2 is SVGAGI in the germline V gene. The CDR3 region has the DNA TGTGCCAGCAGTCTGCTAGCGGGAGGCTCCTACGAGCAGTACTTC. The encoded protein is CASSLLAGGSYEQYF.

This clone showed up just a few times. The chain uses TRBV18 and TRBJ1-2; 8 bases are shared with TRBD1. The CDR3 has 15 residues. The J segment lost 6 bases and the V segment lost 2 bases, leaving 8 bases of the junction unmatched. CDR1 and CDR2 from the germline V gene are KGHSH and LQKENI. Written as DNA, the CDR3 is TGTGCCAGCTCACCAGGGTCTTACAGGGGGGATGGCTACACCTTC. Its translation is CASSPGSYRGDGYTF.

Here the CDR3 DNA reads TGTGCCAGCAGCCCATTACTAGCGGGAGGGCCCTACGGGCAGTTCTTC. Its translation: CASSPLLAGGPYGQFF. The rearrangement joins TRBV3-1 (or the pseudogene TRBV3-2) to TRBJ2-1, with 13 bases identical to TRBD2. V trimming: 4 bases; J trimming: 12 bases; junction bases outside the gene matches: 12. Germline V CDR1 and CDR2: LGHDT, YNNKEL (reference sequence). The CDR3 is 16 residues long.

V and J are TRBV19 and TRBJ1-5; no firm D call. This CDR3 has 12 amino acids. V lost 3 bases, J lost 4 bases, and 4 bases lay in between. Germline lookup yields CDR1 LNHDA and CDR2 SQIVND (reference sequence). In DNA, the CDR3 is TGTGCCAGTAGTATGCAGAATCAGCCCCAGCATTTT. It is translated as CASSMQNQPQHF.

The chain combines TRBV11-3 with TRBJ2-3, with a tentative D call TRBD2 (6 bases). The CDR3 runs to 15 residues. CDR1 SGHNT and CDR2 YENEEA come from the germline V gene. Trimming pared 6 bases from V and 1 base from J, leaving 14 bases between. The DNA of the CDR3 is TGTGCCAGCAGTGGGCGCGGGATGGGCACAGATACGCAGTATTTT. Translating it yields CASSGRGMGTDTQYF.

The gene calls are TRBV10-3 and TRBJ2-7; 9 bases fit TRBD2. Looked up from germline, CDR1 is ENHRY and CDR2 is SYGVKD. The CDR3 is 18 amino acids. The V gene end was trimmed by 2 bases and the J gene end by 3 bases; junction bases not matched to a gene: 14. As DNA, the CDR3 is TGTGCCATCAGTGAGGATAGAGGAGCGGGGGGATTGAGCTACGAGCAGTACTTC. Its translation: CAISEDRGAGGLSYEQYF.

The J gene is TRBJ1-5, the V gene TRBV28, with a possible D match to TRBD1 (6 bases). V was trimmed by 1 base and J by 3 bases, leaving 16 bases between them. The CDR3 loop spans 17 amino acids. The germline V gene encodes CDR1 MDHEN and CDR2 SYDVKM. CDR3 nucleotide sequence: TGTGCCAGCAGTTTATCAGACGACAGGCGCTACAATCAGCCCCAGCATTTT. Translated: CASSLSDDRRYNQPQHF.

In nucleotides, the CDR3 is TGTGCCAGCAGCGTAGGAACCCTTGAGAATGAGCAGTTCTTC. Protein: CASSVGTLENEQFF. V is TRBV9 and J is TRBJ2-1; D is ambiguous. This CDR3 is 14 amino acids long. CDR1 and CDR2 from the germline V gene are SGDLS and YYNGEE. V lost 0 bases, J lost 7 bases, and 11 bases lay in between.

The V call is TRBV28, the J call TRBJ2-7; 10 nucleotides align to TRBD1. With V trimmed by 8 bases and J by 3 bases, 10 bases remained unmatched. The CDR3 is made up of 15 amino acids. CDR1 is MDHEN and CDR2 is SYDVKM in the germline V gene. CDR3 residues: CASYTPGQGFYEQYF. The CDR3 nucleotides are TGTGCCAGCTACACTCCGGGACAGGGGTTCTACGAGCAGTACTTC.

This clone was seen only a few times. The CDR3 loop reads CASSQGLNTGELFF. The CDR3 nucleotides are TGTGCCAGCTCACAGGGACTTAACACCGGGGAGCTGTTTTTT. The rearrangement links TRBV18 to TRBJ2-2; TRBD2 is a possible D gene (6 bases). Trimming took off 4 bases at V and 2 bases at J, with 8 bases between the two ends. The V gene's germline CDR1 is KGHSH and CDR2 LQKENI. The CDR3 sequence is 14 residues long.

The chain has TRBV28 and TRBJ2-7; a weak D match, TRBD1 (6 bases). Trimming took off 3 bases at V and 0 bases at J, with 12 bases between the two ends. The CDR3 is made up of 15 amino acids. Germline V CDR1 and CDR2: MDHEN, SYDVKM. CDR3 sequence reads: CASSLHRDSSYEQYF. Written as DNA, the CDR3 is TGTGCCAGCAGTTTGCACAGGGATAGCTCCTACGAGCAGTACTTC.

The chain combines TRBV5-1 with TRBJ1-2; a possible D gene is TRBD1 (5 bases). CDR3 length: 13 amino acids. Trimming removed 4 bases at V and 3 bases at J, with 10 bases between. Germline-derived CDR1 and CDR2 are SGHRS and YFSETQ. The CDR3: CASSPQGDYGYTF. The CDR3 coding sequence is TGCGCCAGCAGCCCTCAGGGTGACTATGGCTACACCTTC.

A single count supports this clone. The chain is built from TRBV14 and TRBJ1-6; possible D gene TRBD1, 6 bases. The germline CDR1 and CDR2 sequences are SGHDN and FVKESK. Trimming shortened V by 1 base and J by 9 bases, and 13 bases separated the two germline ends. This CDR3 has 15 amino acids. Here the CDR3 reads CASSQVGGWSSPLHF. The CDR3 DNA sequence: TGTGCCAGCAGCCAAGTTGGGGGCTGGAGTTCACCCCTCCACTTT.

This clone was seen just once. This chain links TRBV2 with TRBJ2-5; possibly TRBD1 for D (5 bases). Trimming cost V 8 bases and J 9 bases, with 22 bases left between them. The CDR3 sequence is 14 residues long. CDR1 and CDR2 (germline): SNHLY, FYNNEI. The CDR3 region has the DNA TGTGCCAGCTGGAAGGAGCAGGGTGGGTGGGCCCAGTACTTC. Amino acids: CASWKEQGGWAQYF. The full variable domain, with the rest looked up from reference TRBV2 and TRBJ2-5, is EPEVTQTPSHQVTQMGQEVILRCVPISNHLYFYWYRQILGQKVEFLVSFYNNEISEKSEIFDDQFSVERPDGSNFTLKIRSTKLEDSAMYFCASWKEQGGWAQYFGPGTRLLVL.

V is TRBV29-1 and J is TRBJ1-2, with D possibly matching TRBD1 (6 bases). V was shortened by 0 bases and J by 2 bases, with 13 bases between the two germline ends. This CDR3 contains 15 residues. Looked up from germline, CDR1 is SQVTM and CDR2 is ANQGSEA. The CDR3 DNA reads TGCAGCGTTGAAGAGCCGGGACATGAAAACTATGGCTACACCTTC. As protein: CSVEEPGHENYGYTF. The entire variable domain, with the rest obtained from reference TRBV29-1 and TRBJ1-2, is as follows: SAVISQKPSRDICQRGTSLTIQCQVDSQVTMMFWYRQQPGQSLTLIATANQGSEATYESGFVIDKFPISRPNLTFSTLTVSNMSPEDSSIYLCSVEEPGHENYGYTFGSGTRLTVV.

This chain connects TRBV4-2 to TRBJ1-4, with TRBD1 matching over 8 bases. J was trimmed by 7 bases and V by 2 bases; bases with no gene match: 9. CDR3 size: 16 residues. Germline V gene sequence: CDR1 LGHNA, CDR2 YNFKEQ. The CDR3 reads CASSQTFGTGREKLFF. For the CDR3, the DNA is TGTGCCAGCAGCCAAACCTTTGGGACAGGCCGTGAAAAACTGTTTTTT.

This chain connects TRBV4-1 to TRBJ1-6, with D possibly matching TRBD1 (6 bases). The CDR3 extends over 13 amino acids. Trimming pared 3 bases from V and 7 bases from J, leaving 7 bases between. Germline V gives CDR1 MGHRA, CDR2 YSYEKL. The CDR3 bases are TGCGCCAGCAGCCAGGGGGCGAATTCACCCCTCCACTTT. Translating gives CASSQGANSPLHF.

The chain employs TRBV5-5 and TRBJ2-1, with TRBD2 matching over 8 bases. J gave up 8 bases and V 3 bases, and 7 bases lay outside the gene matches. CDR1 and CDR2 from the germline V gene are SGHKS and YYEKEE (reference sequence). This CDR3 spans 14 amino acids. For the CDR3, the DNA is TGTGCCAGCAGCTACGGGACTAGAATCGATGAGCAGTTCTTC. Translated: CASSYGTRIDEQFF.

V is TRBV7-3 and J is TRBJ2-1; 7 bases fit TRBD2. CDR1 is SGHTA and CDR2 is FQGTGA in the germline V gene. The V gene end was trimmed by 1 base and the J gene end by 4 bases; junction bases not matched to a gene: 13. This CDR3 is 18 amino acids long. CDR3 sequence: CASSLRAPESSGYNEQFF. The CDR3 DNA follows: TGTGCCAGCAGCTTAAGGGCCCCGGAGAGTAGCGGGTACAATGAGCAGTTCTTC. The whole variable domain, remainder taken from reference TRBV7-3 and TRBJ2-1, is GAGVSQTPSNKVTEKGKYVELRCDPISGHTALYWYRQSLGQGPEFLIYFQGTGAADDSGLPNDRFFAVRPEGSVSTLKIQRTERGDSAVYLCASSLRAPESSGYNEQFFGPGTRLTVL.

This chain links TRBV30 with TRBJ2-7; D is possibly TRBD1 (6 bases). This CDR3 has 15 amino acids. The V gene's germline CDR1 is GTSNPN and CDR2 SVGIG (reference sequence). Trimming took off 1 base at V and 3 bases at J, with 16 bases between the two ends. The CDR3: CAWSAGRTVVYEQYF. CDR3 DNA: TGTGCCTGGAGTGCCGGGCGGACAGTAGTCTACGAGCAGTACTTC.

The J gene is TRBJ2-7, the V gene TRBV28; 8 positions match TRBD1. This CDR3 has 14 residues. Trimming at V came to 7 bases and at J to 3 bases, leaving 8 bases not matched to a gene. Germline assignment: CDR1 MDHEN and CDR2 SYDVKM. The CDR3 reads CASTPGQVHYEQYF. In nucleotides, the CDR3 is TGTGCCAGCACCCCGGGACAGGTTCACTACGAGCAGTACTTC.

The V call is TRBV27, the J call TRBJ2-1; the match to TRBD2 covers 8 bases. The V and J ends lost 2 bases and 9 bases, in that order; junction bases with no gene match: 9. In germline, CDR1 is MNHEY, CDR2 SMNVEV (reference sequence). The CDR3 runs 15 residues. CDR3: CASSLSGRTTVEQFF. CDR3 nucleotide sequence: TGTGCCAGCAGTTTAAGCGGGAGAACAACGGTTGAGCAGTTCTTC.

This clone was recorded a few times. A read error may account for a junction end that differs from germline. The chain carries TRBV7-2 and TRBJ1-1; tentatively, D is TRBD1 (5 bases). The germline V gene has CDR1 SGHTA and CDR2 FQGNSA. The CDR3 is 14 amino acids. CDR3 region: CASSIASGTDEAFF. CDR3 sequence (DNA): TGTGCCAGCAGCATAGCTTCCGGGACTGATGAAGCTTTCTTT.

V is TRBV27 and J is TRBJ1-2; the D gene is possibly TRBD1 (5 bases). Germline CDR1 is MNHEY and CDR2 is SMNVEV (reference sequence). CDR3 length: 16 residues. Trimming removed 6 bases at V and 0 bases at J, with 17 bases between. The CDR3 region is CASSAAGIDSNYGYTF. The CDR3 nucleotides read TGTGCCAGCAGCGCGGCAGGGATAGATTCTAACTATGGCTACACCTTC.